The TCR beta chain described here comes from a study of T cell changes during pregnancy in multiple sclerosis. This CDR3 spans 12 amino acids. CDR1 is SGHDT, CDR2 YYEEEE, per germline. V lost 1 base, J lost 6 bases, and 7 bases lay in between. Clones were read by immunoSEQ multiplex PCR, and TCRdb kept only the in-frame ones, dropping some. The data show 36,000 or so clones, around 89% seen once. This chain joins TRBV5-6 and TRBJ1-2; D is undetermined. Sample: CD4+ T cells from peripheral blood mononuclear cells, taken in the first trimester of pregnancy. The receptor's source is a female donor with multiple sclerosis, enrolled in a pregnancy study. The CDR3, as DNA: TGTGCCAGCAGCTTGCGGGGAGATGGCTACACCTTC. It specifies CASSLRGDGYTF.